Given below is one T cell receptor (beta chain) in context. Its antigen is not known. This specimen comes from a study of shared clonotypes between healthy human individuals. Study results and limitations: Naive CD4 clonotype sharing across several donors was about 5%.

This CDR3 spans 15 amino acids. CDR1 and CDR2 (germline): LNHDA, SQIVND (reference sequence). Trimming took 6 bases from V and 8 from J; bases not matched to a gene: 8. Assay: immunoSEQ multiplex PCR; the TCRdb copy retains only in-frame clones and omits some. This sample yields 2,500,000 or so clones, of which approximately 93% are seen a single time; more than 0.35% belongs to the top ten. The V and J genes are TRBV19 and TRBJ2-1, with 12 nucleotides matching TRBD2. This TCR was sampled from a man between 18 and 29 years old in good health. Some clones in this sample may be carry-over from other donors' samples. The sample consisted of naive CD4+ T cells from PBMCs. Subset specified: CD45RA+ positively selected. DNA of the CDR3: TGTGCCAGTAGGGCTAGCGGGAGGGCGGGCGATGAGCAGTTCTTC. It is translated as CASRASGRAGDEQFF.